What follows is one T cell receptor (beta chain) and its context. No antigen is known for it. The input lacks base qualities; no much larger clone sits a single base away. From the cysteine up to the phenylalanine, the CDR3 has a length of 14 residues. The CDR3 DNA has 42 bases and is translated from base 1. Clipping removes 8 bases from V and 5 bases from J, with 8 as the unmatched junction base count. Reading the germline V gene (reference sequence) gives CDR1 LGHDT and CDR2 YNNKEL. This sample is part of a study of blood T cell repertoires in COVID-19 (dated by TCRdb to between 2020 and 2021). Broadly, across the study: Samples from collaborators originated in the United States, Italy and Spain and spanned both the acute and convalescent phases of COVID-19. The prospective study material was composed of cDNA or gDNA derived from T cells, B-cell-depleted T cells, or PBMCs. The dataset comprised deeply sampled blood TCRbeta repertoires from subjects exposed to, actively infected with, or recovered from COVID-19. The repertoires were released in a freely available public database intended as a resource for research on the immune response to SARS-CoV-2. The samples were drawn from two sources: the first 160 participants of the ongoing ImmuneRACE study, and over 1,000 subjects contributed by 6 global collaborators. A de-identified subject ID, COVID-19 status, age in years and sex were almost always included in the sample metadata. Where HLA class I and class II types were available, the types were taken from metadata supplied by the sample provider, not from assay-based typing. Results the study describes overall, beyond this receptor: How much clinical and demographic metadata was included differed by source and by participant, and the metadata was provided uncurated.

TCRbeta CDR3 regions were amplified from genomic DNA by means of the immunoSEQ Assay, a bias-controlled multiplex PCR. Per the source publication's procedure: Nucleated cell counts per sample were estimated from amplification of reference gene primers within the assay. To quantify the absolute abundance of each unique TCRbeta CDR3 rearrangement, sequence reads were collapsed and filtered. For each sample, productive Simpson clonality was calculated as the square root of Simpson's diversity index across productive rearrangements. TCRdb stores this immuneACCESS table with in-frame sequences only. Part of the clones is absent; in the studies checked, under half of the shortfall reflects unresolved V genes, and no reason is known for the rest. The V and J calls and clone size are taken from that table; D and trimming were inferred from the DNA. The sample profile shows some 57,000 clones; about nine tenths of them were found once. Jointly, the top ten make up approximately 5% of the sample.

Each collaborating institution followed its own protocols to collect whole blood in K2EDTA tubes. Collaborator samples were shipped for TCRbeta analysis as frozen whole blood, isolated PBMCs, or DNA extracted from either sample type. Input material: peripheral blood. This TCR derives from a human donor in a cohort sampled during active COVID-19. Rearrangement joined TRBV3-1 (or the pseudogene TRBV3-2) to TRBJ2-2; 7 junctional bases match TRBD1. The nucleotide sequence is TGTGCCAGCGGTCACAGGGGTGGAACCGGGGAGCTGTTTTTT. The encoded protein is CASGHRGGTGELFF.